The 2 T cell receptor beta chains below all came from one sample that was sequenced in a study of blood T cell repertoires in COVID-19. Generated by immunoSEQ multiplex PCR, the TCRdb table keeps only in-frame clones and is missing some. The repertoire has fewer than 250,000 clones, around 85% of them found once; the top ten carry 0.6% to 0.9%. The specimen sequenced was peripheral blood. The receptors derive from a woman in her 70s with acute or convalescent COVID-19.

The chain couples TRBV19 to TRBJ2-1; 7 nucleotides line up with TRBD2. J gave up 8 bases and V 5 bases, and 12 bases lay outside the gene matches. The CDR3 has 15 amino acids. Germline values: CDR1 LNHDA, CDR2 SQIVND (reference sequence). Here the CDR3 DNA reads TGTGCCAGTAGTGCCCTAACTAGCGTTTGGCATGAGCAGTTCTTC. Translating gives CASSALTSVWHEQFF.

The V and J genes are TRBV7-9 and TRBJ2-5, with D perhaps matching TRBD1 (7 bases). Looked up from germline, CDR1 is SEHNR and CDR2 is FQNEAQ (reference sequence). The CDR3 runs 13 residues. Trimming pared 6 bases from V and 3 bases from J, leaving 11 bases between. The CDR3 DNA reads TGTGCCAGCAGGATCAGGGGGGAAGAGACCCAGTACTTC. Residues: CASRIRGEETQYF.